One and the same sample provided the 12 T cell receptor beta chains below, sequenced in a study of cytomegalovirus exposure and HLA in healthy donors (dated 2017 in TCRdb). Libraries came from the immunoSEQ multiplex PCR assay. For the multiplex PCR, a mixture combining 60 forward primers for TCR Vbeta segments and 13 reverse primers for TCR Jbeta segments was used. This immuneACCESS table, as held by TCRdb, lists in-frame sequences with V and J called but not all clones. Of the missing ones, under half trace to an unresolved V gene in checked studies; the others have no known cause. The sample table contains about 160,000 clones; only one count was recorded for about 75% of them. Clones ranked in the top ten supply roughly 1.9% of the sample. Sequenced input: PBMCs. These receptor sequences come from a female donor in good health and CMV-seronegative.

This chain connects TRBV5-1 to TRBJ2-5, with D maybe TRBD2 (7 bases). With 0 bases removed from V and 1 base from J, the gap between germline ends came to 16 bases. Germline V gene sequence: CDR1 SGHRS, CDR2 YFSETQ. CDR3 length: 17 amino acids. CDR3 in amino acids: CASSLAGMRGGQETQYF. In DNA form, the CDR3 reads TGCGCCAGCAGCTTGGCCGGGATGAGGGGGGGCCAAGAGACCCAGTACTTC.

The chain combines TRBV4-2 with TRBJ1-4, with D maybe TRBD1 (6 bases). CDR1 and CDR2 from the germline V gene are LGHNA and YNFKEQ. V lost 0 bases and J lost 2, with 7 bases in between. This CDR3 has 15 residues. As DNA, the CDR3 is TGTGCCAGCAGCCAAGATCAGGGGACTAATGAAAAACTGTTTTTT. Its translation: CASSQDQGTNEKLFF.

CDR3 residues: CASSQTSGFYNEQFF. The DNA of the CDR3 is TGTGCCAGCAGCCAAACTAGCGGATTCTACAATGAGCAGTTCTTC. The chain couples TRBV11-2 to TRBJ2-1, with TRBD2 matching over 8 bases. J was trimmed by 3 bases and V by 5 bases; bases with no gene match: 6. Germline V gene lookup returns CDR1 SGHAT and CDR2 FQNNGV. There are 15 residues in the CDR3.

The rearrangement links TRBV2 to TRBJ2-7, with TRBD1 matching over 7 bases. Trimming cost V 7 bases and J 5 bases; bases outside gene matches: 11. Looked up from germline, CDR1 is SNHLY and CDR2 is FYNNEI. The length of the CDR3 is 14 residues. The CDR3 coding sequence is TGTGCCAGCAAGGGCGGCAGGGGGATCCACGAGCAGTACTTC. Encoded protein: CASKGGRGIHEQYF.

The chain links TRBV5-1 to TRBJ2-5, with D tentatively TRBD2 (6 bases). The germline V gene has CDR1 SGHRS and CDR2 YFSETQ. V lost 7 bases and J lost 10, with 20 bases in between. The CDR3 is 13 amino acids. The CDR3 DNA reads TGCGCCAGCCGCTACTTTACTGGGGAGGACCAGTACTTC. Residues: CASRYFTGEDQYF. Filled out from reference TRBV5-1 and TRBJ2-5, the complete variable domain reads KAGVTQTPRYLIKTRGQQVTLSCSPISGHRSVSWYQQTPGQGLQFLFEYFSETQRNKGNFPGRFSGRQFSNSRSEMNVSTLELGDSALYLCASRYFTGEDQYFGPGTRLLVL.

The table lists this clone with a few counts. The chain uses TRBV9 and TRBJ2-7; D is perhaps TRBD2 (5 bases). This CDR3 has 14 residues. CDR1 is SGDLS, CDR2 YYNGEE, per germline. V lost 4 bases to trimming and J lost 6 bases, with 17 bases between them. The CDR3 reads CASSPSGVLGEQYF. As DNA, the CDR3 is TGTGCCAGCAGCCCCTCCGGGGTATTGGGCGAGCAGTACTTC.

The CDR3: CASKGTAHSDTEAFF. The CDR3 nucleotides read TGTGCCAGCAAAGGGACTGCCCATTCGGATACTGAAGCTTTCTTT. The chain is built from TRBV27 and TRBJ1-1, with D possibly being TRBD1 (5 bases). The CDR3 runs to 15 residues. The V and J ends lost 7 bases and 5 bases respectively, with 20 bases between them. CDR1 MNHEY and CDR2 SMNVEV come from the germline V gene (reference sequence).

CDR3 residues: CASSFAGDETQYF. Written as DNA, the CDR3 is TGCGCCAGCAGCTTCGCAGGGGACGAGACCCAGTACTTC. The chain joins TRBV5-1 to TRBJ2-5, with a possible D match to TRBD1 (6 bases). The CDR3 contains 13 residues. V lost 2 bases and J 5 bases, leaving 10 bases between the germline ends. The germline V gene encodes CDR1 SGHRS and CDR2 YFSETQ.

The chain joins TRBV9 to TRBJ2-5, with TRBD1 matching over 9 bases. Germline lookup yields CDR1 SGDLS and CDR2 YYNGEE. J gave up 5 bases and V 2 bases, and 13 bases lay outside the gene matches. This CDR3 is built from 17 residues. Here the CDR3 reads CASSVIGPDRGGETQYF. CDR3 coding DNA: TGTGCCAGCAGCGTCATCGGTCCGGACAGGGGAGGGGAGACCCAGTACTTC.

The chain joins TRBV25-1 to TRBJ1-1, with D tentatively TRBD1 (6 bases). Trimming left V 1 base short and J 8 bases short, with 17 bases between. CDR1 is MGHDK, CDR2 SYGVNS, per germline. This CDR3 region has 15 residues. As DNA, the CDR3 is TGTGCCAGCAGTGAATCGGGACACTCCCCTAGGGAAGCTTTCTTT. This translates into CASSESGHSPREAFF.

J is TRBJ1-5 and V is TRBV2, with D tentatively TRBD1 (5 bases). There are 13 residues in the CDR3. Germline V gene data show CDR1 as SNHLY and CDR2 as FYNNEI. V gave up 6 bases and J gave up 3 bases, with 9 bases separating them. This CDR3 reads CASSTGYNQPQHF. For the CDR3, the DNA is TGTGCCAGCAGCACAGGATACAATCAGCCCCAGCATTTT. Full variable domain (outside the CDR3, taken from reference TRBV2 and TRBJ1-5): EPEVTQTPSHQVTQMGQEVILRCVPISNHLYFYWYRQILGQKVEFLVSFYNNEISEKSEIFDDQFSVERPDGSNFTLKIRSTKLEDSAMYFCASSTGYNQPQHFGDGTRLSIL.

The V and J genes are TRBV4-1 and TRBJ1-6; D may be TRBD1 (5 bases). The germline V gene encodes CDR1 MGHRA and CDR2 YSYEKL. This CDR3 is built from 16 residues. V lost 0 bases to trimming and J lost 6 bases, with 12 bases between them. The CDR3 DNA follows: TGCGCCAGCAGCCAAGAGGAGGGGCTCGGTAATTCACCCCTCCACTTT. Its translation is CASSQEEGLGNSPLHF.